These T cell receptor beta chains were read from a single sample in a study of T cell responses to AZD1222 COVID-19 vaccine. Using immunoSEQ multiplex PCR, the repertoire was profiled, and TCRdb retains in-frame clones only, with some absent. Of tens of thousands of clones in the sample, under 90% were seen once. Sequenced here: peripheral blood, sampled on day 0 of AZD1222 vaccination. All receptors derive from an adult in good health. The CDR3 runs from the conserved cysteine through the conserved F or W. The D gene is left open where the match is weak. Not all rows give a size; the values are once, few, many and, for expanded clones, a class.

j_call,clone_size,d_call,v_call,cdr3_nt,cdr3_aa
TRBJ1-4,-,-,TRBV30,TGTGCCTGGAGTGAGGGCAGCGACGAAAAACTGTTTTTT,CAWSEGSDEKLFF
TRBJ2-3,-,TRBD2,TRBV6-4,TGTGCCAGCAGTCTAGCGGGCATCAAAGATACGCAGTATTTT,CASSLAGIKDTQYF
TRBJ2-3,once,-,TRBV28,TGTGCCAGCATCAAGGACGGGGCGCAGTATTTT,CASIKDGAQYF
TRBJ1-4,-,-,TRBV19,TGTGCCAGCAGCCCCGGCCCTAATGAAAAACTGTTTTTT,CASSPGPNEKLFF
TRBJ1-1,-,-,TRBV4-3,TGCGCCAGCAGCCAAGGGGTTCGAGCCGTTCGGGCTGAAGCTTTCTTT,CASSQGVRAVRAEAFF
TRBJ1-1,-,TRBD1,TRBV18,TGTGCCAGCTCACCCCGGGACAGGGGCACTGAAGCTTTCTTT,CASSPRDRGTEAFF
TRBJ2-5,once,TRBD2,TRBV25-1,TGTGCCAGCAGTGAATCCCGGACTAGCTTCACGGAGACCCAGTACTTC,CASSESRTSFTETQYF
TRBJ2-7,-,-,TRBV28,TGTGCCACCTTCTCCCCCGTCGCGAAGGGATACGAGCAGTACTTC,CATFSPVAKGYEQYF
TRBJ1-5,-,TRBD1,TRBV24-1,TGTGCCACCAGTGACCGGGACAGGGGCAATCAGCCCCAGCATTTT,CATSDRDRGNQPQHF
TRBJ1-3,-,-,TRBV29-1,TGCAGCGTTGAAGTCCCGCCTGGAGGAAACACCATATATTTT,CSVEVPPGGNTIYF
TRBJ2-7,-,-,TRBV6-5,TGTGCCAGCATGGGACCTGCAGGGTATCCCTACGAGCAGTACTTC,CASMGPAGYPYEQYF
TRBJ2-7,-,-,TRBV5-1,TGCGCCAGCAGCTACCTAGGAGGTAGAGAGCAGTACTTC,CASSYLGGREQYF
TRBJ1-1,-,-,TRBV6-5,TGTGCCAGCAGTTACTCTGGGGGGGGGAACACTGAAGCTTTCTTT,CASSYSGGGNTEAFF
TRBJ2-7,-,-,TRBV15,TGTGCCACCAGCAGAGCCGATCGAATCCTGACAGAAATAAGCTACGAGCAGTACTTC,CATSRADRILTEISYEQYF
TRBJ2-7,once,-,TRBV10-3,TGTGCCATCAGTGAGATACGGGTACAGACCTACGAGCAGTACTTC,CAISEIRVQTYEQYF
TRBJ1-1,-,-,TRBV19,TGTGCCAGTAGTATAGGAGTGGCGGTTAACACTGAAGCTTTCTTT,CASSIGVAVNTEAFF
TRBJ2-5,-,TRBD2,TRBV28,TGTGCCAGCAGTTCTGGGACTAGCGGGAGAGAGACCCAGTACTTC,CASSSGTSGRETQYF
TRBJ1-3,-,-,TRBV7-6,TGTGCCAGCAGCAGGAGGGTTGCTGGAAACACCATATATTTT,CASSRRVAGNTIYF
TRBJ1-1,-,-,TRBV10-3,TGTGCCATCAGTGAAACTCAGGGGAGGGGCACTGAAGCTTTCTTT,CAISETQGRGTEAFF
TRBJ1-4,-,-,TRBV6-2/TRBV6-3,TGTGCCAGCAGTTACGGTGAAGCGGGAGAAAAACTGTTTTTT,CASSYGEAGEKLFF
TRBJ1-5,-,-,TRBV7-2,TGTGCCAGCAGCTTAGTAGGAGGGGGCAATCAGCCCCAGCATTTT,CASSLVGGGNQPQHF
TRBJ2-5,once,-,TRBV7-6,TGTGCCAGCAGCTTAGAGGACAGACAAGAGACCCAGTACTTC,CASSLEDRQETQYF
TRBJ2-3,-,TRBD1,TRBV7-7,TGTGCCAGCAGCTTAGCGAAGGACAGGGGTTCTCCCCTCACAGATACGCAGTATTTT,CASSLAKDRGSPLTDTQYF
TRBJ1-3,-,TRBD1,TRBV2,TGTGCCAGCAGTCGGGACAGGACCGCCTCTGGAAACACCATATATTTT,CASSRDRTASGNTIYF
TRBJ1-3,-,-,TRBV2,TGTGCCAGCAGTGAAAGGGCTCTAATACTCGGCTCTGGAAACACCATATATTTT,CASSERALILGSGNTIYF
TRBJ2-7,-,-,TRBV27,TGTGCCAGCAGTTTAGGCAGCCTGCGCACCTACGAGCAGTACTTC,CASSLGSLRTYEQYF
TRBJ1-5,-,-,TRBV9,TGTGCCAGCAGCGCTCTGGGGGGTCAGCCCCAGCATTTT,CASSALGGQPQHF
TRBJ2-5,-,-,TRBV27,TGTGCCAGCAGTTTGACGATGACGGTAGAGACCCAGTACTTC,CASSLTMTVETQYF
TRBJ2-7,once,TRBD2,TRBV7-8,TGTGCCAGCAGCCCTCGGGGGGTTAACTACGAGCAGTACTTC,CASSPRGVNYEQYF
TRBJ1-2,-,-,TRBV19,TGTGCCAGTAGTAGGGGACCGCGCTACACCTTC,CASSRGPRYTF
TRBJ1-4,-,-,TRBV6-2/TRBV6-3,TGTGCCAGCAGTTCTAGACAGCGTAATGAAAAACTGTTTTTT,CASSSRQRNEKLFF
TRBJ2-3,-,TRBD2,TRBV7-2,TGTGCCAGCAGCTCTGAAGCGGGAGTGCGGGGAGATACGCAGTATTTT,CASSSEAGVRGDTQYF
TRBJ1-4,-,TRBD1,TRBV18,TGTGCCAGCTCAGGGGGACAGGGATCGGCAACTAATGAAAAACTGTTTTTT,CASSGGQGSATNEKLFF
TRBJ2-3,-,-,TRBV4-2,TGTGCCAGCAGCCAAGATAAGCAGGCAGATACGCAGTATTTT,CASSQDKQADTQYF
TRBJ2-3,-,-,TRBV12-3/TRBV12-4,TGTGCCAGCAGCCCTTTCTGGTCAGATACGCAGTATTTT,CASSPFWSDTQYF
TRBJ2-6,-,-,TRBV3-1/TRBV3-2,TGTGCCAGCAGCCAAACGGGCTCTGGGGCCAACGTCCTGACTTTC,CASSQTGSGANVLTF
TRBJ2-2,-,TRBD1,TRBV18,TGTGCCAGCTCACCACTCCGGACAGGATCCCCCGGGGAGCTGTTTTTT,CASSPLRTGSPGELFF
TRBJ2-7,-,-,TRBV27,TGTGCCAGCAGTTTATTCGGACCCGCCTACGAGCAGTACTTC,CASSLFGPAYEQYF
TRBJ1-1,-,-,TRBV20-1,TGCAGTGCTAGATACGACCCGGAAGCTTTCTTT,CSARYDPEAFF
TRBJ1-6,-,-,TRBV5-1,TGCGCCAGCAGCTTGGCAGAGTATAATTCACCCCTCCACTTT,CASSLAEYNSPLHF
TRBJ2-1,-,-,TRBV30,TGTGCCTGGAGTGCCGGGGCGGTTGAGCAGTTCTTC,CAWSAGAVEQFF
TRBJ2-2,-,-,TRBV6-5,TGTGCCAGCAGCCGCCAACGCCTCGGAACCGGGGAGCTGTTTTTT,CASSRQRLGTGELFF
TRBJ2-3,-,-,TRBV18,TGTGCCAGCTCATACTGGACGGCTAGCACAGATACGCAGTATTTT,CASSYWTASTDTQYF
TRBJ1-1,-,-,TRBV10-1,TGCGCCAGCAGTTCTAGAGCGAACACTGAAGCTTTCTTT,CASSSRANTEAFF
TRBJ2-5,-,TRBD2,TRBV11-2,TGTGCCAGCAGCTTAGGGGCTAGCGGTTACCAAGAGACCCAGTACTTC,CASSLGASGYQETQYF
TRBJ2-2,-,-,TRBV4-1,TGCGCCAGCAGCCCAAACGGAGGAGGGGGCGGTTTTTGGGACACCGGGGAGCTGTTTTTT,CASSPNGGGGGFWDTGELFF
TRBJ1-3,-,-,TRBV30,TGTGCCTGGAGTCAACAGACACCGAGCTCTGGAAACACCATATATTTT,CAWSQQTPSSGNTIYF
TRBJ2-5,few,-,TRBV18,TGTGCCAGCTCACCAGAGCAGTTGGAGACCCAGTACTTC,CASSPEQLETQYF
TRBJ2-1,-,TRBD2,TRBV19,TGTGCCAGTAGTATAGAGGGACTAGCGGGAGGGCGGGCCTACAATGAGCAGTTCTTC,CASSIEGLAGGRAYNEQFF